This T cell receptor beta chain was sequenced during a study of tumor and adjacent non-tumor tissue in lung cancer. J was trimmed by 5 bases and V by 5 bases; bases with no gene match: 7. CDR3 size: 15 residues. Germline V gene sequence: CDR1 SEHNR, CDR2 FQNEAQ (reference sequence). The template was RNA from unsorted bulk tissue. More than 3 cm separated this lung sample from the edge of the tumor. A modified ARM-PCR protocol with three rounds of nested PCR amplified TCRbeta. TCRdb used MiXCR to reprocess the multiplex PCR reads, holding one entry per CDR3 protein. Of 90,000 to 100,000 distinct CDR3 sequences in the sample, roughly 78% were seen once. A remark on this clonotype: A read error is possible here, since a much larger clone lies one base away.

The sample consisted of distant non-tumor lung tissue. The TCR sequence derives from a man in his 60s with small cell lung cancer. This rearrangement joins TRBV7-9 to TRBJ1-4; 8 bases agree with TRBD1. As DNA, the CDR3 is TGTGCCAGCAGCCTCGACAGGGGCCTAAATGAAAAACTGTTTTTT. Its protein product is CASSLDRGLNEKLFF.